The clone carrying this T cell receptor beta chain is labeled medium-sized. This CDR3 region has 14 residues. The germline V gene encodes CDR1 MNHEY and CDR2 SMNVEV (reference sequence). Between the trimmed V and J ends, which lost 3 bases and 2 bases, there was a span of 11 bases. No patient had received any treatment before thyroid surgery. This record comes from a study of metastatic and nonmetastatic thyroid tumors. As for the study in general: The authors compared repertoires across blood and tumor or nodule tissue from malignant and benign thyroid patients.

TCRdb re-called clones via MiXCR from the PCR reads. The sample comprises about 16,000 clones, about 12% of which are singletons, and around 15% rests with the top ten. The chain joins TRBV27 to TRBJ2-7; possibly TRBD2 for D (5 bases). The source of this sequence is a female donor with papillary thyroid cancer or a benign thyroid nodule (not recorded which). Some clones in this sample may be carry-over from other donors' samples. The sample taken for sequencing was tumor tissue. As DNA, the CDR3 is TGTGCCAGCAGTTTGGTTAGCGCCGCCTACGAGCAGTACTTC. Its translation: CASSLVSAAYEQYF.